This TCR beta chain appears in the sequencing data of a study of blood T cell repertoires in COVID-19. TCRdb's table, derived via immunoSEQ multiplex PCR, lists solely in-frame clones and lacks some. The sample has some 180,000 clones, approximately 88% seen once. Germline V gives CDR1 MNHNY, CDR2 SVGAGI (reference sequence). This CDR3 spans 15 amino acids. After removal of 5 bases from V and 2 bases from J, the junction contained 8 bases not matched to a gene. V and J are TRBV6-6 and TRBJ1-1, with 7 bases matching TRBD1. This TCR was sampled from a woman aged 35 to 49 with COVID-19, enrolled during active disease. What was sequenced was peripheral blood. DNA of the CDR3: TGTGCCAGCAGTCTTACAGGGGCAATTAACACTGAAGCTTTCTTT. Translated, it gives CASSLTGAINTEAFF.